This record concerns one T cell receptor beta chain sequence. No cognate antigen has been identified for it. No much larger clone is present one base from it, and per-base qualities are unavailable. The germline V gene encodes CDR1 LNHDA and CDR2 SQIVND (reference sequence). From the cysteine through the phenylalanine, the CDR3 covers 15 amino acids. Only the CDR3 DNA is retained, 45 bases long and in frame from the first base. Trimming takes 4 bases off V and 0 bases off J; junction bases not matched to a gene: 2. Each collaborating institution followed its own protocols to collect whole blood in K2EDTA tubes. For TCRbeta analysis, collaborators shipped samples in one of three forms: frozen whole blood, isolated PBMCs, or DNA extracted from either of those sample types. TCRbeta CDR3 regions were amplified from genomic DNA using the immunoSEQ Assay, a bias-controlled multiplex PCR. The study's processing was this. Nucleated cell counts per sample were estimated from amplification of reference gene primers within the assay. To quantify the absolute abundance of each unique TCRbeta CDR3 rearrangement, sequence reads were collapsed and filtered. Productive Simpson clonality was computed per sample as the square root of Simpson's diversity index over productive rearrangements. TCRdb carries this immuneACCESS record with in-frame sequences only. Its versions omit some clonotypes, under half of them owing to an unresolved V gene in the studies checked, with the rest unexplained. The D gene and trimming were derived from the DNA, and the V and J assignments and clone size from that table. Present in this sample are about 59,000 clones, less than 75% of which were seen just once. The ten largest clones represent roughly 14% of the sample.

The data derive from a study of blood T cell repertoires in COVID-19 (dated by TCRdb to the early 2020s). With respect to the entire study: Samples covering the acute and convalescent phases of COVID-19 were provided by collaborators in the United States, Italy and Spain. The repertoires were made available in a free public database intended to serve as a resource for research on the immune response to SARS-CoV-2. The material from the prospective study consisted of cDNA or gDNA derived from T cells, B-cell-depleted T cells, or PBMCs. The sample metadata nearly always contained a de-identified subject ID, COVID-19 status, age in years and sex. Samples were obtained from the ongoing ImmuneRACE study (first 160 participants) and from 1,000 to 1,500 subjects provided by 6 global collaborators. The dataset comprised deeply sampled blood TCRbeta repertoires from subjects exposed to, actively infected with, or recovered from COVID-19. HLA class I and class II types, where available, came from metadata supplied by the sample provider rather than from assay-based typing.

General conclusions and limits of the study: The amount of clinical and demographic metadata varied by source and participant and was provided uncurated.

The sample consisted of peripheral blood. The sequence was collected from a woman in her sixties or seventies with acute or convalescent COVID-19. Recombination linked TRBV19 to TRBJ1-4, with TRBD1 identical over 7 junction bases. The CDR3 region: CASSRDRATNEKLFF. The DNA sequence is as follows: TGTGCCAGTAGTAGAGACAGGGCAACTAATGAAAAACTGTTTTTT. Reference TRBV19 and TRBJ1-4 genes cover what lies past the CDR3, so the full variable domain is DGGITQSPKYLFRKEGQNVTLSCEQNLNHDAMYWYRQDPGQGLRLIYYSQIVNDFQKGDIAEGYSVSREKKESFPLTVTSAQKNPTAFYLCASSRDRATNEKLFFGSGTQLSVL.